Listed here is a single T cell receptor beta chain. What it binds is unknown. CD8+ and CD4+ blood T cells underwent TCR beta sequencing. The CDR3 totals 15 residues. CDR1 and CDR2 from the germline V gene are MNHEY and SVGEGT. V shed 11 bases, J shed 6 bases, and the junction held 17 bases outside the gene matches. This record comes from a study of CD8 T cells in Susac syndrome. Findings of the study overall: The TCR sequencing and HLA analysis in the study involved a relatively small number of individuals, as the study acknowledged.

An input of 0.5 to 1 ug of RNA was subjected to reverse transcription using random hexamers. One entry per CDR3 protein results from TCRdb running MiXCR on the immunoSEQ multiplex PCR reads. The sample consists of hundreds of thousands of distinct CDR3 sequences, 75% to 90% of them appearing once. The receptor was derived from a human donor with multiple sclerosis. The source material was CD8+ T cells from PBMCs. The chain links TRBV6-2 or TRBV6-3 to TRBJ2-7; 9 nucleotides line up with TRBD1. CDR3 region: CAGRAYGTGIFEQYF. The CDR3 DNA reads TGTGCCGGGCGAGCCTACGGGACAGGGATTTTCGAGCAGTACTTC.